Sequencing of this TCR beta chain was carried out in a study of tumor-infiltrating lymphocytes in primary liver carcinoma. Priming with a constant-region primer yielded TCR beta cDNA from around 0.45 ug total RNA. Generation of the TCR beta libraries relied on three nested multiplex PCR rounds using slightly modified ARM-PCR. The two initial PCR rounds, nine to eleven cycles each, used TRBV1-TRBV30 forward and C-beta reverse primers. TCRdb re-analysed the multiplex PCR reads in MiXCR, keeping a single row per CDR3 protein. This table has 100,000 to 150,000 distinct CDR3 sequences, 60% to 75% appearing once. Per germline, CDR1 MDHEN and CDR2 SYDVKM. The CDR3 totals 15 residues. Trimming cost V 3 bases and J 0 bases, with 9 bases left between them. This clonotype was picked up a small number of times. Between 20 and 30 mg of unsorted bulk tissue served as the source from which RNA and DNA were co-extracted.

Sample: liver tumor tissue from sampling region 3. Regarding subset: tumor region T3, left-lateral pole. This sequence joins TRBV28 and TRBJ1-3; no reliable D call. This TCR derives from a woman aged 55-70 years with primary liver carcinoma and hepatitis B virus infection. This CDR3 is CASSFRTSSGNTIYF. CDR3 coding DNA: TGTGCCAGCAGTTTCCGGACGAGCTCTGGAAACACCATATATTTT.